The clone carrying this TCR beta chain was seen repeatedly, ten times or more. Its antigen is unknown. Germline V lookup: CDR1 MDHEN, CDR2 SYDVKM. The V segment lost 5 bases and the J segment 0 bases; nucleotides outside the gene matches: 5. There are 16 residues in the CDR3. The data are from a study of molecular identifiers for immune sequencing clone quantification. Notes on the study in general: Over 97% of effector molecules, yet under 1% of naive-cell molecules, were held by clones above 20 RNA copies.

Methods described previously were used for bulk TCR libraries, and listed TCR primers were applied. Using its own MiXCR run on the PCR reads, TCRdb lists one record per CDR3 protein. The sample lists some 580,000 distinct CDR3 sequences; 25% were seen once. The TCR originated in a human donor in good health. Some libraries in this study had Jurkat cell RNA spiked in. The rearrangement links TRBV28 to TRBJ2-5; 11 nucleotides agree with TRBD2. Input material: naive CD8+ T cells from blood, with Jurkat cell RNA spiked in. Sample subset: FACS-sorted CD8+CD4-CCR7+CD45RA+ naive T cells. The CDR3 sequence: CASSSSSGRYQETQYF. The CDR3 bases are TGTGCCAGCAGTAGCTCTAGCGGGAGGTACCAAGAGACCCAGTACTTC.